Below are 14 T cell receptor beta chains sequenced from a single sample in a study of Ad26.COV2.S vaccination and SARS-CoV-2 variants. The sample's treatment: 19 received Ad26.COV2.S at low or high dose, single or two shots; about 5 received placebo; per-sample allocation not given. Repertoires come from day 63 after the first vaccine or placebo injection. The assay was immunoSEQ multiplex PCR, and TCRdb's table has in-frame clones only and misses some. There are hundreds of thousands of clones in the sample; approximately 90% occur only once, and roughly 6% lies in the top ten. Material: peripheral blood, obtained in a trial of Ad26.COV2.S vaccine versus placebo. The source is a person between 18 and 65 years old who received the Ad26.COV2.S COVID-19 vaccine or a placebo.

This chain joins TRBV14 and TRBJ1-2; D is unresolved. Germline values: CDR1 SGHDN, CDR2 FVKESK. This CDR3 has 13 amino acids. Deletions cut 4 bases from V and 4 bases from J, with 10 bases between. The CDR3 loop is CASSLGGFYGYTF. CDR3 DNA sequence: TGTGCCAGCAGCCTCGGAGGCTTCTATGGCTACACCTTC.

CDR3 sequence reads: CASSFRQGGREKLFF. In DNA form, the CDR3 reads TGTGCCAGCAGCTTTAGACAGGGGGGACGTGAAAAACTGTTTTTT. V usage is TRBV7-2 and J usage is TRBJ1-4; 9 positions match TRBD1. The V gene end was trimmed by 3 bases and the J gene end by 7 bases; junction bases not matched to a gene: 6. The germline V gene has CDR1 SGHTA and CDR2 FQGNSA. There are 15 residues in the CDR3.

This chain connects TRBV5-4 to TRBJ2-3, with TRBD1 matching 8 bases. The germline V gene encodes CDR1 SGHNT and CDR2 YYREEE (reference sequence). V lost 2 bases to trimming and J lost 1 base; unmatched junction nucleotides: 3. The CDR3 runs to 15 residues. The CDR3 loop reads CASSLETGGTDTQYF. In nucleotides, the CDR3 is TGTGCCAGCAGCTTAGAGACAGGGGGCACAGATACGCAGTATTTT.

The rearrangement joins TRBV11-3 to TRBJ2-7; a possible D gene is TRBD1 (6 bases). The V gene lost 3 bases and the J gene lost 2 bases, with 11 bases spanning the gap. The CDR3 extends over 14 amino acids. Germline-derived CDR1 and CDR2 are SGHNT and YENEEA. Here the CDR3 reads CASSLNRDTYEQYF. The CDR3 region has the DNA TGTGCCAGCAGCTTGAACCGGGACACCTACGAGCAGTACTTC.

V and J are TRBV7-3 and TRBJ2-7, with 8 bases that match TRBD1. Germline CDR1 SGHTA, CDR2 FQGTGA. The CDR3 is 15 residues long. V was clipped by 5 bases and J by 3 bases; unmatched bases: 9. Written as DNA, the CDR3 is TGTGCCAGCAGCCTAAGACAGGGGATAGGCTACGAGCAGTACTTC. Translation gives CASSLRQGIGYEQYF.

The V gene is TRBV12-3 or TRBV12-4, the J gene TRBJ1-6; D is uncertain. The CDR3 has 12 amino acids. Trimming shortened V by 2 bases and J by 14 bases, and 10 bases separated the two germline ends. The CDR3 nucleotides are TGTGCCAGCAGTTTAATAGGCTCGGCCCTCCACTTT. This encodes CASSLIGSALHF.

The chain combines TRBV7-2 with TRBJ2-7; 11 bases align to TRBD2. CDR1 and CDR2 from the germline V gene are SGHTA and FQGNSA. The CDR3 has 15 amino acids. With 1 base clipped from V and 3 bases from J, the junction kept 2 bases outside the gene matches. The CDR3 DNA is TGTGCCAGCAGCTTAGTTAGCGGGGGGGTCTACGAGCAGTACTTC. It translates to CASSLVSGGVYEQYF. Variable domain in full (rest from reference TRBV7-2 and TRBJ2-7): GAGVSQSPSNKVTEKGKDVELRCDPISGHTALYWYRQSLGQGLEFLIYFQGNSAPDKSGLPSDRFSAERTGGSVSTLTIQRTQQEDSAVYLCASSLVSGGVYEQYFGPGTRLTVT.

This chain links TRBV5-8 with TRBJ2-5, with D possibly TRBD1 on 6 matching bases. This CDR3 spans 14 amino acids. The V gene lost 4 bases and the J gene lost 7 bases, with 17 bases spanning the gap. Germline V CDR1 and CDR2: SGHTS, YDEGEE. CDR3 nucleotides: TGTGCCAGCAGCCCTGGGACAATCCGGGGGACCCAGTACTTC. Protein product: CASSPGTIRGTQYF. Variable domain in full (rest from reference TRBV5-8 and TRBJ2-5): EAGVTQSPTHLIKTRGQQATLRCSPISGHTSVYWYQQALGLGLQFLLWYDEGEERNRGNFPPRFSGRQFPNYSSELNVNALELEDSALYLCASSPGTIRGTQYFGPGTRLLVL.

This chain links TRBV6-5 with TRBJ2-2, with TRBD1 as a possible D gene (6 bases). The germline CDR1 and CDR2 sequences are MNHEY and SVGAGI. The CDR3 consists of 15 residues. V was cut by 6 bases and J by 1 base, with 12 bases left in between. CDR3 protein: CASRRQEMNTGELFF. For the CDR3, the DNA is TGTGCCAGCAGGCGACAGGAGATGAACACCGGGGAGCTGTTTTTT.

V usage is TRBV3-1 (or the pseudogene TRBV3-2) and J usage is TRBJ1-4, with D unclear. The ends were cut back, 0 bases at V and 8 bases at J, with 7 bases in the middle. This CDR3 contains 13 residues. The germline CDR1 and CDR2 sequences are LGHDT and YNNKEL (reference sequence). The DNA of the CDR3 is TGTGCCAGCAGCCAAGAGACTTGGGAAAAACTGTTTTTT. Its translation is CASSQETWEKLFF.

This clone was observed a few times. V is TRBV6-4 and J is TRBJ2-6, with D hard to call. The germline gives CDR1 MRHNA, CDR2 SNTAGT. The CDR3 is made up of 15 amino acids. V was trimmed by 2 bases and J by 0 bases, leaving 5 bases between them. CDR3 amino acids: CASSDGSSGANVLTF. CDR3 DNA: TGTGCCAGCAGTGACGGCAGCTCTGGGGCCAACGTCCTGACTTTC.

The rearrangement joins TRBV19 to TRBJ2-1; TRBD2 matches at 10 bases. The V and J ends lost 4 bases and 12 bases, in that order; junction bases with no gene match: 9. The CDR3 totals 14 residues. Germline lookup yields CDR1 LNHDA and CDR2 SQIVND (reference sequence). CDR3 nucleotides: TGTGCCAGTAGTACTAGCGGGGGACTCCCCGGGCAGTTCTTC. It specifies CASSTSGGLPGQFF.

V and J are TRBV14 and TRBJ2-2; no firm D call. Trimming took 0 bases from V and 5 from J, leaving 22 bases between them. The CDR3 extends over 19 amino acids. Germline values: CDR1 SGHDN, CDR2 FVKESK. The DNA for the CDR3 is TGTGCCAGCAGCCAAGAAATGGCTTCGACACAAACCGGGACCGGGGAGCTGTTTTTT. This translates into CASSQEMASTQTGTGELFF.

The rearrangement links TRBV9 to TRBJ1-1; TRBD1 matches at 9 bases. Germline CDR1 reads SGDLS; CDR2 reads YYNGEE. Germline trimming cut 5 bases from V and 1 base from J; bases unmatched to any gene: 6. The CDR3 covers 15 residues. CDR3 region: CASRQGARGNTEAFF. The CDR3, as DNA: TGTGCCAGCAGACAGGGGGCACGAGGGAACACTGAAGCTTTCTTT.